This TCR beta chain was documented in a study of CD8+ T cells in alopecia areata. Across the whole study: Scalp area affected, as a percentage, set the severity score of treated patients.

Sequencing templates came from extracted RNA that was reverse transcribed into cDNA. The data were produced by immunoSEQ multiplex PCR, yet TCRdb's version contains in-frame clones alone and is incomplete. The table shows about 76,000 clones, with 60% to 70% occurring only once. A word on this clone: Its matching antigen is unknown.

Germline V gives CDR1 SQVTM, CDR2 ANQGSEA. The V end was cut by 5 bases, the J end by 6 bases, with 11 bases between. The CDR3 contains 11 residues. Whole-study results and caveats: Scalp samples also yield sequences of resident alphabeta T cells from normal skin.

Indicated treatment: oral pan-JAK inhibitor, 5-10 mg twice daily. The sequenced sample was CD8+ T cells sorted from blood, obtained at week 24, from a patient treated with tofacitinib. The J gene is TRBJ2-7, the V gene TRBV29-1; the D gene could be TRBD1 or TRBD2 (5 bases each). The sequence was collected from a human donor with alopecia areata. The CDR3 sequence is CSVSSGTEQYF. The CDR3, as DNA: TGCAGCGTTTCTTCCGGGACCGAGCAGTACTTC.